This T cell receptor (beta chain) was found in a study of cytomegalovirus exposure and HLA in healthy donors. Researchers ran the PCR with 60 Vbeta and 13 Jbeta primers. This table comes from immunoSEQ multiplex PCR, and its TCRdb copy is limited to in-frame clones, with some not included. The table shows 72,000 or so clones, with approximately 77% occurring only once. The source material was PBMCs. The source of this sequence is a woman under 40 in good health and CMV-seropositive.

CDR3 in amino acids: CASGLVLGSGTDTQYF. In DNA, the CDR3 is TGTGCTAGTGGTTTGGTACTCGGGAGCGGGACAGATACGCAGTATTTT. V is TRBV12-5 and J is TRBJ2-3, with a weak D call TRBD2 (6 bases). V lost 0 bases and J 3 bases, leaving 13 bases between the germline ends. The CDR3 extends over 16 amino acids. The V gene's germline CDR1 is LGHNT and CDR2 FRNRAP.